This T cell receptor (beta chain) was sequenced during a study of T cell repertoires in cytomegalovirus infection. At the level of the study: Indications of both CMV infection and matching HLA type were provided by public TCR beta signatures.

Trimming removed 4 bases from V and 1 base from J; junction bases left unmatched: 1. From germline, CDR1 is MNHNS and CDR2 SASEGT. This CDR3 has 14 residues. Findings and limits, study-wide: Using cumulative public TCR beta family frequency, the authors identified those who carried CMV together with the relevant HLA. Dominating the ex vivo response were TCR beta clonotypes that were CMV-specific and HLA-C-restricted.

This clonotype was recorded many times. Its antigen is not known. TCRdb ran MiXCR on the reads and lists one entry per CDR3 protein. The data show 450,000 to 600,000 distinct CDR3 sequences, 11% seen once. The chain employs TRBV6-1 and TRBJ2-7; 10 bases line up with TRBD2. This clonotype was obtained from a human donor in good health (CMV status not recorded). Some clones in this sample may be carry-over from other donors' samples. What was sequenced was PBMCs. The CDR3 DNA reads as TGTGCCAGCAGTGTTAGCGGGGGGTCCTACGAGCAGTACTTC. Protein: CASSVSGGSYEQYF.